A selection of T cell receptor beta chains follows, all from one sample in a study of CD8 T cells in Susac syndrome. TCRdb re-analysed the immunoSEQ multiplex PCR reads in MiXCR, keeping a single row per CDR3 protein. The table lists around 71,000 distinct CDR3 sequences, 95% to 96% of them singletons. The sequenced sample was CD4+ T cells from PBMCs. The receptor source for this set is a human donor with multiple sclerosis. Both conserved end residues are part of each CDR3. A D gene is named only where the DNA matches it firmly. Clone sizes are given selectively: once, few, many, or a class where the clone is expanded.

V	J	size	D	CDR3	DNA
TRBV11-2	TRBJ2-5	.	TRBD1	CASSLLRTGTATQYF	TGTGCCAGCAGCTTACTGCGGACAGGGACGGCGACCCAGTACTTC
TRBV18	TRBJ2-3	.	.	CASSSPLQGREDTQYF	TGTGCCAGCTCGTCTCCTCTTCAAGGGCGCGAGGATACGCAGTATTTT
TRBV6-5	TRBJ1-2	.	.	CASSYDSSNYGYTF	TGTGCCAGCAGTTATGACTCCAGTAACTATGGCTACACCTTC
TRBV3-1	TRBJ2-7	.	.	CASSQGIDGAYEQYF	TGTGCCAGCAGCCAAGGTATCGACGGAGCCTACGAGCAGTACTTC
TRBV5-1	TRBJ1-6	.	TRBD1	CASSLGQGEGNSPLHF	TGCGCCAGCAGCTTAGGACAGGGTGAAGGTAATTCACCCCTCCACTTT
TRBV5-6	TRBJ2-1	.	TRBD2	CASGERGVSHEQFF	TGTGCCAGCGGAGAGCGGGGGGTTAGCCATGAGCAGTTCTTC
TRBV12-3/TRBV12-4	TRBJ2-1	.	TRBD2	CASSFGGGGFEQFF	TGTGCCAGCAGTTTTGGTGGGGGGGGATTTGAGCAGTTCTTC
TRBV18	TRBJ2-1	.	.	CASSPPVVSSYNEQFF	TGTGCCAGCTCACCACCCGTGGTGAGCTCCTACAATGAGCAGTTCTTC
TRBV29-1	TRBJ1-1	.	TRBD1	CSGNRGNAAFF	TGCAGCGGGAACAGGGGCAATGCGGCTTTCTTT
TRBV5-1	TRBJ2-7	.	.	CASSLGGSLFAEQYF	TGCGCCAGCAGCTTGGGTGGGTCTCTGTTCGCCGAGCAGTACTTC
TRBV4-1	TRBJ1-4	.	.	CASSQGVGEKLFF	TGCGCCAGCAGCCAAGGTGTTGGGGAAAAACTGTTTTTT
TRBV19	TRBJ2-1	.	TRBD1	CASSTQTGGNEQFF	TGTGCCAGTAGTACCCAGACAGGGGGCAATGAGCAGTTCTTC
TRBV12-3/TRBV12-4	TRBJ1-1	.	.	CASSFSQNTEAFF	TGTGCCAGCAGTTTTTCCCAGAACACTGAAGCTTTCTTT
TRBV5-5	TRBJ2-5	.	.	CASSPPGGQEGGTQYF	TGTGCCAGCAGCCCCCCGGGGGGCCAAGAAGGGGGGACCCAGTACTTC
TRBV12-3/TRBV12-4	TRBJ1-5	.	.	CASSFSLPSNQPQHF	TGTGCCAGCAGTTTTTCCCTTCCAAGCAATCAGCCCCAGCATTTT
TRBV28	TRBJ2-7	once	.	CASSFGLRRSYEQYF	TGTGCCAGCAGTTTTGGTCTCAGGCGATCCTACGAGCAGTACTTC
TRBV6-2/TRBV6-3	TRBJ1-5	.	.	CASSPDGNQLQHF	TGTGCCAGCAGCCCCGACGGGAATCAGCTCCAGCATTTT
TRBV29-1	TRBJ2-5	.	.	CSVGADQETQYF	TGCAGCGTTGGAGCGGATCAAGAGACCCAGTACTTC
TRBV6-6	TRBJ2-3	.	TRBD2	CASSGTSGGPDTQYF	TGTGCCAGCAGTGGGACTAGCGGGGGGCCAGATACGCAGTATTTT
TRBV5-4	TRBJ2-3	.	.	CASSLEDTSTDTQYF	TGTGCCAGCAGCTTGGAGGACACAAGCACAGATACGCAGTATTTT